This note documents a single T cell receptor (beta chain) sequence. Its antigen is as yet unknown. Data came from immunoSEQ multiplex PCR; TCRdb stores just in-frame clones and leaves some out. The sample contains around 80,000 clones, approximately 85% of which appear only once. The sample belongs to a study of T cell responses to AZD1222 COVID-19 vaccine. The study, taken as a whole, reports: Donor demographics were predominantly white British with a female majority; clonal diversity may be underestimated. Nearly half of spike-specific TCRs reportedly target unmutated variant regions. Only a handful of AZD1222 recipients, more than 5 in all, had baseline seropositivity.

Second-dose groups at about 4 or about 12 weeks were pooled. The CDR3 is 14 amino acids. Germline V lookup: CDR1 SNHLY, CDR2 FYNNEI. V gave up 5 bases and J gave up 8 bases; unmatched junction bases: 9. Sequences were derived from peripheral blood, sampled 28 days after the second AZD1222 dose. The sequence was obtained from an adult who received the AZD1222 COVID-19 vaccine. The V gene is TRBV2, the J gene TRBJ1-2; 9 nucleotides match TRBD1. The CDR3 DNA reads TGTGCCAGCAGTCAACAGGGGGCACTTCGCGGCTACACCTTC. It yields the protein CASSQQGALRGYTF.